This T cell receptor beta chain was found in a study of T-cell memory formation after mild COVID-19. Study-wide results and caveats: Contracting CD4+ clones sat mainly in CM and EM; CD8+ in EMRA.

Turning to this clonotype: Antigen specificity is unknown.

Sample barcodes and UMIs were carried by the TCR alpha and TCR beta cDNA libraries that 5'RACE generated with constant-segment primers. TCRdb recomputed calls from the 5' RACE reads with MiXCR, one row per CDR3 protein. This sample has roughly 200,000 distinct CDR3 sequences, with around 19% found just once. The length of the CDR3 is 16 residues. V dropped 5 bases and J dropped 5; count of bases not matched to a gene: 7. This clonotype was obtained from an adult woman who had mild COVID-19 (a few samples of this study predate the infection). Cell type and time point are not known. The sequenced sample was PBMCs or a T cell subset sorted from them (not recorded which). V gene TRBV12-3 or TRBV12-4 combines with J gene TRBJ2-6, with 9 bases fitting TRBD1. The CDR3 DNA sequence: TGTGCCAGCAGTCACAACAGGGGGCGTAGGGCCAACGTCCTGACTTTC. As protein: CASSHNRGRRANVLTF.